Each of the 22 T cell receptor beta chains below was sequenced from the same sample in a study of regulatory T cells in long-lasting Graves disease. Noted time point: newly diagnosed GD, antithyroid drugs for less than 3 months. PBMC-extracted RNA yielded the TCR library. Libraries of TCR beta came from iRepertoire HTBI primers plus Arm-PCR of CDR3 regions. Via MiXCR, TCRdb re-called the multiplex PCR reads, giving one row per CDR3 protein. The table includes hundreds of thousands of distinct CDR3 sequences, 15% to 20% detected once. In addition, the sample was reused for a study of T cells in Graves' hyperthyroidism and ophthalmopathy.

This specimen consisted of peripheral blood mononuclear cells (PBMCs), obtained at new diagnosis, from a patient treated with antithyroid drugs. These receptors were taken from a woman aged 35 to 60 with Graves disease.

This clonotype was found a few times. This sequence joins TRBV7-3 and TRBJ2-2, with 8 bases matching TRBD1. J was trimmed by 7 bases and V by 5 bases; bases with no gene match: 6. Germline lookup yields CDR1 SGHTA and CDR2 FQGTGA. CDR3 length equals 14 residues. The CDR3 reads CASSPKTGVGELFF. CDR3 coding DNA: TGTGCCAGCAGCCCCAAGACAGGGGTCGGGGAGCTGTTTTTT.

In regard to this clonotype: At one boundary the junction diverges from the germline segment, which might be a read error. The CDR3 DNA reads as TGTGCCAGCTCGCCACAGCAGCAGGGGTCCTATGGCTACACCTTC. This gives the protein CASSPQQQGSYGYTF. This chain joins TRBV18 and TRBJ1-2, with D maybe TRBD1 (6 bases). The length of the CDR3 is 15 residues. From germline, CDR1 is KGHSH and CDR2 LQKENI.

For this clonotype: This may stem from a read error, because a much larger clone lies one nucleotide away. This chain joins TRBV2 and TRBJ2-3; TRBD2 matches at 11 bases. Germline V gene lookup returns CDR1 SNHLY and CDR2 FYNNEI. Trimming at V came to 10 bases and at J to 10 bases, leaving 10 bases not matched to a gene. This CDR3 contains 13 residues. As DNA, the CDR3 is TGTGCCAACAGCCGTATAGCGGGGGGGCCGCAGTATTTT. Protein: CANSRIAGGPQYF.

The gene calls are TRBV7-3 and TRBJ2-1; 8 nucleotides agree with TRBD2. From germline, CDR1 is SGHTA and CDR2 FQGTGA. The CDR3 contains 16 residues. V shed 5 bases, J shed 1 base, and the junction held 7 bases outside the gene matches. CDR3 nucleotides: TGTGCCAGCAGCACCTTAGCGGGGAGTTCCTACAATGAGCAGTTCTTC. Translating gives CASSTLAGSSYNEQFF.

This clonotype showed up many times. DNA of the CDR3: TGCAGTGCTAAAGGGTCCAGGGCCACCTACGAGCAGTACTTC. Residues: CSAKGSRATYEQYF. V and J are TRBV20-1 and TRBJ2-7, with a possible D match to TRBD1 (5 bases). CDR1 is DFQATT and CDR2 is SNEGSKA in the germline V gene (reference sequence). This CDR3 is built from 14 residues. The ends were cut back, 4 bases at V and 2 bases at J, with 15 bases in the middle.

This clonotype was seen at least ten times. The CDR3 DNA reads TGTGCCAGCAGCCATCAAGGGGACACTGAAGCTTTCTTT. Translated, it gives CASSHQGDTEAFF. The gene calls are TRBV7-3 and TRBJ1-1, with D possibly matching TRBD1 (5 bases). Trimming removed 5 bases from V and 3 bases from J, with 10 bases in between. The CDR3 consists of 13 residues. Germline V gene lookup returns CDR1 SGHTA and CDR2 FQGTGA.

This clonotype was counted ten times or more. The chain uses TRBV12-3 or TRBV12-4 and TRBJ1-1; D remains ambiguous. The length of the CDR3 is 12 residues. V was pared by 7 bases and J by 8 bases, with 14 bases between. The CDR3 protein is CASTSGSIEAFF. CDR3 nucleotides: TGTGCCAGCACATCCGGGTCCATCGAAGCTTTCTTT.

The chain employs TRBV29-1 and TRBJ1-5; no firm D call. The CDR3 runs to 9 residues. V was clipped by 8 bases and J by 9 bases, with 8 bases between them. The germline V gene has CDR1 SQVTM and CDR2 ANQGSEA. The chain's CDR3 is CSPYAPQHF. CDR3 in DNA: TGCAGCCCGTATGCGCCCCAGCATTTT.

This clonotype has just a few counts. The chain links TRBV28 to TRBJ2-6; no firm D call. CDR1 and CDR2 (germline): MDHEN, SYDVKM. The V gene lost 3 bases and the J gene lost 12 bases, with 12 bases spanning the gap. This CDR3 has 13 residues. Here the CDR3 DNA reads TGTGCCAGCAGTTTCCGCCTCCTCGCCGTCCTGACTTTC. This codes for CASSFRLLAVLTF.

The chain carries TRBV7-3 and TRBJ2-5; 8 nucleotides agree with TRBD2. From germline, CDR1 is SGHTA and CDR2 FQGTGA. Trimming at V came to 4 bases and at J to 5 bases, leaving 9 bases not matched to a gene. CDR3 length: 15 residues. The CDR3 sequence: CASSSRAGEGETQYF. The CDR3 nucleotides are TGTGCCAGCAGCTCCAGAGCGGGGGAGGGGGAGACCCAGTACTTC.

This clonotype occurred many times. This chain links TRBV15 with TRBJ1-5; perhaps TRBD1 as D (6 bases). V lost 5 bases and J 5 bases, leaving 16 bases between the germline ends. Germline CDR1 LNHNV, CDR2 YYDKDF (reference sequence). The CDR3 runs to 15 residues. CDR3 region: CATSGRKDSYQPQHF. In nucleotides, the CDR3 is TGTGCCACCAGCGGAAGAAAGGACAGTTATCAGCCCCAGCATTTT. The variable domain in full, with the rest retrieved from reference TRBV15 and TRBJ1-5, is DAMVIQNPRYQVTQFGKPVTLSCSQTLNHNVMYWYQQKSSQAPKLLFHYYDKDFNNEADTPDNFQSRRPNTSFCFLDIRSPGLGDTAMYLCATSGRKDSYQPQHFGDGTRLSIL.

This clonotype was seen ten or more times. The rearrangement joins TRBV14 to TRBJ1-2; D gene uncertain. V lost 1 base, J lost 2 bases, and 8 bases lay in between. Germline lookup yields CDR1 SGHDN and CDR2 FVKESK. The CDR3 runs 14 residues. The CDR3 reads CASSQGLNNYGYTF. The CDR3, as DNA: TGTGCCAGCAGCCAAGGTTTAAACAACTATGGCTACACCTTC. Together with reference TRBV14 and TRBJ1-2, the CDR3 gives the full variable domain: EAGVTQFPSHSVIEKGQTVTLRCDPISGHDNLYWYRRVMGKEIKFLLHFVKESKQDESGMPNNRFLAERTGGTYSTLKVQPAELEDSGVYFCASSQGLNNYGYTFGSGTRLTVV.

The chain carries TRBV7-9 and TRBJ1-1; a weak D match, TRBD1 (5 bases). V was trimmed by 7 bases and J by 4 bases, leaving 16 bases between them. The CDR3 has 14 residues. CDR1 SEHNR and CDR2 FQNEAQ come from the germline V gene (reference sequence). The CDR3 bases are TGTGCCAGCACCACGGCGGCAGGGATCACTGAAGCTTTCTTT. Amino acid sequence: CASTTAAGITEAFF.

This clonotype has a count of ten or more. Germline is not matched at one junction end, which may reflect a read error. The J gene is TRBJ2-7, the V gene TRBV4-1, with a possible D match to TRBD2 (5 bases). Per the germline V gene, CDR1 is MGHRA and CDR2 is YSYEKL. CDR3 size: 16 residues. The CDR3 DNA is TGTGCCAGCAGCCCTAGCCTCTTGGACGGTTCCTACGAGCAGTACTTC. Translation gives CASSPSLLDGSYEQYF.

Only a few counts were recorded for this clonotype. The chain links TRBV18 to TRBJ1-5, with D possibly TRBD1 on 5 matching bases. Germline lookup yields CDR1 KGHSH and CDR2 LQKENI. Trimming pared 3 bases from V and 4 bases from J, leaving 25 bases between. The CDR3 loop spans 19 amino acids. DNA of the CDR3: TGTGCCAGCTCACCTCTTCCCGGGACGACCGATGGGGGTAATCAGCCCCAGCATTTT. Translating it yields CASSPLPGTTDGGNQPQHF.

This clonotype showed up many times. V and J are TRBV18 and TRBJ2-5, with D possibly being TRBD2 (6 bases). Germline CDR1 and CDR2: KGHSH and LQKENI. V was trimmed by 3 bases and J by 0 bases, leaving 11 bases between them. The CDR3 runs 15 residues. The CDR3 sequence: CASSPPSEYQETQYF. The CDR3 DNA is TGTGCCAGCTCACCCCCTAGCGAGTACCAAGAGACCCAGTACTTC.

The chain is built from TRBV9 and TRBJ2-5; TRBD2 aligns across 15 bases. Trimming cost V 0 bases and J 2 bases; bases outside gene matches: 2. The germline CDR1 and CDR2 sequences are SGDLS and YYNGEE. This CDR3 contains 17 residues. The CDR3 nucleotides are TGTGCCAGCAGCGTAGGGACTAGCGGGGGGGCACAAGAGACCCAGTACTTC. Its translation: CASSVGTSGGAQETQYF.

At least ten counts were recorded for this clonotype. The CDR3 loop is CASSPGTSSGEQYF. The DNA of the CDR3 is TGTGCCAGCAGTCCCGGGACTAGCTCGGGCGAGCAGTACTTC. The chain uses TRBV12-3 or TRBV12-4 and TRBJ2-7, with 9 bases identical to TRBD2. With V trimmed by 5 bases and J by 6 bases, 8 bases remained unmatched. The CDR3 has 14 amino acids.

The sample holds a few counts of this clonotype. A much larger clone lies a single base off, so this may be a read error. This CDR3 is missing its conserved last phenylalanine or tryptophan, likely due to a read error. The CDR3 bases are TGTGCCAGCAGTGCCCGAGACAACCTTAGCAATCAGCCCCAGCATCTT. Translated: CASSARDNLSNQPQHL. The chain recombines TRBV28 with TRBJ1-5; no definite D call. V lost 5 bases and J 0 bases, leaving 14 bases between the germline ends. Germline CDR1 is MDHEN and CDR2 is SYDVKM. The CDR3 sequence is 16 residues long.

This clonotype was recorded many times. The chain uses TRBV12-3 or TRBV12-4 and TRBJ2-1; 10 bases align to TRBD2. V shed 4 bases, J shed 7 bases, and the junction held 10 bases outside the gene matches. The CDR3 sequence is 16 residues long. CDR3 region: CASSWLAGGQRNEQFF. In DNA, the CDR3 is TGTGCCAGCAGTTGGTTAGCGGGGGGACAGAGGAATGAGCAGTTCTTC.

The chain carries TRBV12-3 or TRBV12-4 and TRBJ2-5, with TRBD1 matching over 8 bases. The CDR3 extends over 15 amino acids. Unmatched junction bases numbered 11, after V lost 6 bases and J lost 5 bases. The CDR3 loop reads CASSPRTGKVETQYF. The CDR3 nucleotides are TGTGCCAGCAGCCCGCGGACAGGGAAAGTCGAGACCCAGTACTTC.

This clonotype came up a few times. The chain uses TRBV19 and TRBJ2-3; D gene unclear. The CDR3 spans 15 residues. Trimming removed 4 bases at V and 1 base at J, with 12 bases between. Germline assignment: CDR1 LNHDA and CDR2 SQIVND (reference sequence). The CDR3 spells CASSRIPRRTDTQYF. In DNA, the CDR3 is TGTGCCAGTAGTAGGATCCCGCGGCGCACAGATACGCAGTATTTT.